This TCR beta chain derives from a study of human T cells and chemical hapten exposure. The authors' total RNA extraction used unfractionated whole blood. Via MiXCR, TCRdb re-called the 5' RACE reads, giving one row per CDR3 protein. The repertoire holds some 78,000 distinct CDR3 sequences, about 8% seen once, with approximately 2.5% in the top ten. This clonotype has a count of ten or more. The TCR was taken from a male donor in good health.

CDR3 in amino acids: CAISEVSADTQYF. The CDR3 DNA is TGTGCCATCAGTGAGGTCTCCGCAGATACGCAGTATTTT. This chain uses TRBV10-3 with TRBJ2-3; D is uncertain. The CDR3 is 13 amino acids. Per germline, CDR1 ENHRY and CDR2 SYGVKD. Trimming left V 2 bases short and J 4 bases short, with 7 bases between.